Listed below are T cell receptor beta chains from one sample, sequenced in a study of response to subunit inactivated influenza vaccine. TCRdb re-analysed the RT-PCR reads in MiXCR, keeping a single row per CDR3 protein. Of fewer than 400,000 distinct CDR3 sequences in the sample, around a fifth were seen once. Sequences were derived from PBMCs from blood, sampled less than 22 months after vaccination. These TCRs come from a man in his fifties or sixties who received an inactivated influenza vaccine. The CDR3 runs from the conserved cysteine through the conserved F or W. Each record gives: D gene, J gene, V gene, clone size, CDR3 DNA, CDR3 protein. The D gene is left open where the match is weak. Not every row has a clone size; where given, it reads once, few, many or a size class.

d_call: NA
j_call: TRBJ1-1
v_call: TRBV6-2/TRBV6-3
clone_size: NA
cdr3_nt: TGTGCCAGCAGTTACTCGTTGGGGTACACTGAAGCTTTCTTT
cdr3_aa: CASSYSLGYTEAFF

d_call: TRBD1
j_call: TRBJ1-1
v_call: TRBV12-5
clone_size: NA
cdr3_nt: TGTGCTAGTGGTTTGGCCGGGGGGACAGGGGGTCTAATTGCTGAAGCTTTCTTT
cdr3_aa: CASGLAGGTGGLIAEAFF

d_call: TRBD2
j_call: TRBJ2-3
v_call: TRBV3-1
clone_size: NA
cdr3_nt: TGTGCCAGCAGCCAAGATTCAAGCGGGAGAGCCTTCGTCACAGATACGCAGTATTTT
cdr3_aa: CASSQDSSGRAFVTDTQYF

d_call: NA
j_call: TRBJ1-3
v_call: TRBV13
clone_size: few
cdr3_nt: TGTGCCAGCAGCCCAAGCGACGGCGAAGGAAACACCATATATTTT
cdr3_aa: CASSPSDGEGNTIYF

d_call: NA
j_call: TRBJ2-1
v_call: TRBV27
clone_size: once
cdr3_nt: TGTGCCAGCAGTTTAACTCTAGGAGGTGAGCAGTTCTTC
cdr3_aa: CASSLTLGGEQFF

d_call: TRBD1
j_call: TRBJ2-1
v_call: TRBV4-3
clone_size: few
cdr3_nt: TGCGCCAGCAGCCAAGCCGGGACAGGGAATGAGCAGTTCTTC
cdr3_aa: CASSQAGTGNEQFF

d_call: TRBD1
j_call: TRBJ1-3
v_call: TRBV12-3/TRBV12-4
clone_size: few
cdr3_nt: TGTGCCAGCAGTAGAGGACAGGGTGGAAACACCATATATTTT
cdr3_aa: CASSRGQGGNTIYF

d_call: NA
j_call: TRBJ1-1
v_call: TRBV6-1
clone_size: few
cdr3_nt: TGTGCCAGCAGTGTATACCGATGGGGGCCGAACACTGAAGCTTTCTTT
cdr3_aa: CASSVYRWGPNTEAFF

d_call: TRBD1
j_call: TRBJ2-6
v_call: TRBV6-5
clone_size: NA
cdr3_nt: TGTGCCAGCAGTTCTTACAGGGGTAGAGGGGCCAACGTCCTGACTTTC
cdr3_aa: CASSSYRGRGANVLTF

d_call: NA
j_call: TRBJ1-1
v_call: TRBV19
clone_size: few
cdr3_nt: TGTGCCAGCCGCCGGCAGGGCACTGAAGCTTTCTTT
cdr3_aa: CASRRQGTEAFF

d_call: TRBD2
j_call: TRBJ2-1
v_call: TRBV20-1
clone_size: NA
cdr3_nt: TGCAGTGCTATCCTGGGACTAGCGGGAAATGAGCAGTTCTTC
cdr3_aa: CSAILGLAGNEQFF

d_call: TRBD1
j_call: TRBJ1-6
v_call: TRBV10-2
clone_size: many
cdr3_nt: TGCGCCAGCAGTGAGGGACAGGGGTATTCACCCCTCCACTTT
cdr3_aa: CASSEGQGYSPLHF

d_call: TRBD1
j_call: TRBJ1-5
v_call: TRBV10-3
clone_size: NA
cdr3_nt: TGTGCCATCAGTGAGGGGAGGGACAGGCCCCATTTC
cdr3_aa: CAISEGRDRPHF

d_call: TRBD1
j_call: TRBJ1-1
v_call: TRBV19
clone_size: few
cdr3_nt: TGTGCCAGTAGTATAGCAAAAGACAGGGGCGAAGCTTTCTTT
cdr3_aa: CASSIAKDRGEAFF

d_call: NA
j_call: TRBJ2-3
v_call: TRBV11-2
clone_size: few
cdr3_nt: TGTGCCAGCAGCCCCGGGACAACCACAGATACGCAGTATTTT
cdr3_aa: CASSPGTTTDTQYF

d_call: NA
j_call: TRBJ1-2
v_call: TRBV18
clone_size: NA
cdr3_nt: TGTGCCAGCTCACCACCTTCGGACGGGGGCCGTAGTGGCTACACCTTC
cdr3_aa: CASSPPSDGGRSGYTF

d_call: TRBD1
j_call: TRBJ1-2
v_call: TRBV6-2/TRBV6-3
clone_size: NA
cdr3_nt: TGTGCCAGCAGTTCGCCGGACAGGTTCTATGGCTACACCTTC
cdr3_aa: CASSSPDRFYGYTF

d_call: NA
j_call: TRBJ2-2
v_call: TRBV18
clone_size: few
cdr3_nt: TGTGCCAGCTCACCCCTTCGGACGGGGTTGAACACCGGGGAGCTGTTTTTT
cdr3_aa: CASSPLRTGLNTGELFF

d_call: NA
j_call: TRBJ2-5
v_call: TRBV3-1
clone_size: few
cdr3_nt: TGTGCCAGCAGCCAACAGGGGCGCAGCGAGACCCAGTACTTC
cdr3_aa: CASSQQGRSETQYF

d_call: TRBD1
j_call: TRBJ2-7
v_call: TRBV25-1
clone_size: many
cdr3_nt: TGTGCCAGCACACGGGACAGGGGAGGTGAGCAGTACTTC
cdr3_aa: CASTRDRGGEQYF

d_call: NA
j_call: TRBJ2-3
v_call: TRBV7-2
clone_size: few
cdr3_nt: TGTGCCAGCAGCTCGGAAGTGAGGCGGGATGGGGATACGCAGTATTTT
cdr3_aa: CASSSEVRRDGDTQYF

d_call: NA
j_call: TRBJ1-1
v_call: TRBV7-8
clone_size: few
cdr3_nt: TGTGCCAGCAGCTTCACGAGGTTTGCTGAAGCTTTCTTT
cdr3_aa: CASSFTRFAEAFF

d_call: NA
j_call: TRBJ2-7
v_call: TRBV28
clone_size: NA
cdr3_nt: TGTGCCAGCAGTTCCATCGGGACGGGGACCGACGAGCAGTACTTC
cdr3_aa: CASSSIGTGTDEQYF

d_call: NA
j_call: TRBJ2-5
v_call: TRBV2
clone_size: few
cdr3_nt: TGTGCCAGCAGAGGGGACTCGGAGACCCAGTACTTC
cdr3_aa: CASRGDSETQYF

d_call: NA
j_call: TRBJ1-1
v_call: TRBV6-5
clone_size: few
cdr3_nt: TGTGCCAGCAGTTACTCGTCTGGAGTAAACACTGAAGCTTTCTTT
cdr3_aa: CASSYSSGVNTEAFF

d_call: NA
j_call: TRBJ2-2
v_call: TRBV12-3/TRBV12-4
clone_size: NA
cdr3_nt: TGTGCCAGCATCCCCCAGACGGGGAACACCGGGGAGCTGTTTTTT
cdr3_aa: CASIPQTGNTGELFF

d_call: NA
j_call: TRBJ2-7
v_call: TRBV3-1
clone_size: few
cdr3_nt: TGTGCCAGCAGCCAAGGCCAGAGCTACGAGCAGTACTTC
cdr3_aa: CASSQGQSYEQYF

d_call: NA
j_call: TRBJ1-2
v_call: TRBV16
clone_size: few
cdr3_nt: TGTGCCAGCAGCCCGACTTCTCCGGTGGGCTACACCTTC
cdr3_aa: CASSPTSPVGYTF

d_call: NA
j_call: TRBJ2-1
v_call: TRBV5-8
clone_size: NA
cdr3_nt: TGTGCCACCCCATTCCTTTCCGATGAGCAGTTCTTC
cdr3_aa: CATPFLSDEQFF